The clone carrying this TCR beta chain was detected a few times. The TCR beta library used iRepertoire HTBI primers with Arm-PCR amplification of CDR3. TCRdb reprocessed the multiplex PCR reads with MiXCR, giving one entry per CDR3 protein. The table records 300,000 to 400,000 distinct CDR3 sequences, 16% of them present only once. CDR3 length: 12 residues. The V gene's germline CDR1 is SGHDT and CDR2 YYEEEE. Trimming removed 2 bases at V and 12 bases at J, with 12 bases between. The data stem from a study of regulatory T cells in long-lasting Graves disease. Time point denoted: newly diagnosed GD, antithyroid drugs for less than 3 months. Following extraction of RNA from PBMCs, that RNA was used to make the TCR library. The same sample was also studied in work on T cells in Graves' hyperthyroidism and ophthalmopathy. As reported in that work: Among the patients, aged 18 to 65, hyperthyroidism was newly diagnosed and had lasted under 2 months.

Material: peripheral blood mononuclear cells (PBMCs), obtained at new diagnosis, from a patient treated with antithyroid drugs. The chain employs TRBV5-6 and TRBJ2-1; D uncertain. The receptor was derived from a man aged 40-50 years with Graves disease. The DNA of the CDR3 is TGTGCCAGCAGCTTCCATCGGGTCGCGCAGTTCTTC. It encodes CASSFHRVAQFF.